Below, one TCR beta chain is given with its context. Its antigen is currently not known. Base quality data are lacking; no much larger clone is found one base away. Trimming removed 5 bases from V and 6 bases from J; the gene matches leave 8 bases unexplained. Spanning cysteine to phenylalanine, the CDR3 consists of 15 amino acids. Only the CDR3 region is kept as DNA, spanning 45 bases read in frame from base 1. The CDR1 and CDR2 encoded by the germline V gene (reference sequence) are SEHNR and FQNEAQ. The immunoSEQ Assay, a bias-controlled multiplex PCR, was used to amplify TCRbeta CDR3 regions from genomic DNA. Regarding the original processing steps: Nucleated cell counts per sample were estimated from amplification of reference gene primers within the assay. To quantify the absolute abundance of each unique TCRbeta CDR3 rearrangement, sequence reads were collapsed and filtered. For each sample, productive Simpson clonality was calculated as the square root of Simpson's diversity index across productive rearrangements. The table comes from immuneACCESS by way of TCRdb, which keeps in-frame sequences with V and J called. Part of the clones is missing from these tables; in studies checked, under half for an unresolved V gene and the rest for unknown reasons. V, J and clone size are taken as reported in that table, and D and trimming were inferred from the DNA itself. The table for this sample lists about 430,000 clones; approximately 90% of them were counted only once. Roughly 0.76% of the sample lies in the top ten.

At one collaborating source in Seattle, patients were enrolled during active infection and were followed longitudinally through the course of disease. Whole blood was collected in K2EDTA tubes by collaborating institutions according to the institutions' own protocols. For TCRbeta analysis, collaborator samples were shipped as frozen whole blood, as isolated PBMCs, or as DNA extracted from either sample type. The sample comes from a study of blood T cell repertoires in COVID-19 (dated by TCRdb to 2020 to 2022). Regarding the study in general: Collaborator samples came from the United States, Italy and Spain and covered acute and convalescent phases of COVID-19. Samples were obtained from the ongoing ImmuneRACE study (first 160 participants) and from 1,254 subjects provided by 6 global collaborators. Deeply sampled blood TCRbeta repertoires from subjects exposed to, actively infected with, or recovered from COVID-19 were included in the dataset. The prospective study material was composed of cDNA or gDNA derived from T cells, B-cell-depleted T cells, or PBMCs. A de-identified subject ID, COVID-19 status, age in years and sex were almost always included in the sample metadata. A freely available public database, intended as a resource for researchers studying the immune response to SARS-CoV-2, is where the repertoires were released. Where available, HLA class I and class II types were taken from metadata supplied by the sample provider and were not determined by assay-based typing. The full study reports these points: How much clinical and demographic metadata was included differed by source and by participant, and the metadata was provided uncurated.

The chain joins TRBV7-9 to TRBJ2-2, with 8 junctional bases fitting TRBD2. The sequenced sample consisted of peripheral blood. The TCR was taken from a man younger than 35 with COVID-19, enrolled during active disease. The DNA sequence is TGTGCCAGCAGCAACCTCTTGCGGGGGGCCGGGGAGCTGTTTTTT. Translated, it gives CASSNLLRGAGELFF. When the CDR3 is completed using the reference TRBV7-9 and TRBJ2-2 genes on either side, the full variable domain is DTGVSQNPRHKITKRGQNVTFRCDPISEHNRLYWYRQTLGQGPEFLTYFQNEAQLEKSRLLSDRFSAERPKGSFSTLEIQRTEQGDSAMYLCASSNLLRGAGELFFGEGSRLTVL.